The 27 T cell receptor beta chains given below trace back to one sample, sequenced in a study of Graves' ophthalmopathy and Graves' hyperthyroidism. The sequenced template was RNA, covering the TCR beta CDR3 region. HTBI primers served in a first-round RT-PCR, which a second-round multiplex PCR followed. MiXCR, run by TCRdb on the multiplex PCR reads, gives a single entry per CDR3 protein. The sample lists approximately 210,000 distinct CDR3 sequences; about a fifth were seen once. Specimen: peripheral blood. The receptors stem from a woman in her fifties or sixties with Graves' ophthalmopathy.

Details on this clonotype: A read error may explain this, as a much larger clone is one base away. The rearrangement uses TRBV28 and TRBJ2-7; TRBD2 is a possible D gene (7 bases). Germline CDR1 is MDHEN and CDR2 is SYDVKM. Trimming removed 7 bases at V and 9 bases at J, with 22 bases between. This CDR3 is 14 amino acids long. CDR3 nucleotides: TGTGCCAGCACCCAATGGGCGGGGGCGAGCGGGCAGTACTTC. This codes for CASTQWAGASGQYF.

The chain combines TRBV27 with TRBJ1-5; D not resolved. Trimming pared 4 bases from V and 6 bases from J, leaving 10 bases between. The CDR3 loop spans 13 amino acids. Per germline, CDR1 MNHEY and CDR2 SMNVEV (reference sequence). The CDR3 bases are TGTGCCAGCAGTTCGGGCAGAGCTCAGCCCCAGCATTTT. It codes for CASSSGRAQPQHF.

This chain joins TRBV6-2 or TRBV6-3 and TRBJ1-2; D remains ambiguous. In germline, CDR1 is MNHEY, CDR2 SVGEGT. V was cut by 6 bases and J by 2 bases, with 4 bases left in between. This CDR3 spans 11 amino acids. This CDR3 is CASRENYGYTF. Here the CDR3 DNA reads TGTGCCAGCAGAGAAAACTATGGCTACACCTTC.

This clonotype was detected a few times. The V and J genes are TRBV12-3 or TRBV12-4 and TRBJ1-2; unclear D gene. Trimming left V 5 bases short and J 4 bases short, with 23 bases between. The CDR3 extends over 17 amino acids. CDR3 sequence (DNA): TGTGCCAGCAGTACCTACAAAGAGGCACGCAGCGGCTATGGCTACACCTTC. Translation gives CASSTYKEARSGYGYTF.

This clonotype was seen ten or more times. The chain recombines TRBV18 with TRBJ2-4; D might be TRBD2 (6 bases). V was cut by 5 bases and J by 8 bases, with 13 bases left in between. The CDR3 covers 13 residues. CDR1 KGHSH and CDR2 LQKENI come from the germline V gene. The CDR3 loop reads CASSSGWGDIQYF. The CDR3 DNA follows: TGTGCCAGCTCATCCGGATGGGGGGACATTCAGTACTTC.

Worth noting for this clonotype: A read error may produce the germline difference seen at one junction end. V is TRBV12-3 or TRBV12-4 and J is TRBJ1-1; no firm D call. The CDR3 has 13 residues. In DNA form, the CDR3 reads TGTGCCAGCAGCCTTTCAGGTAACACTGAAGCTTACTTT. This codes for CASSLSGNTEAYF.

This clonotype was counted many times. The rearrangement uses TRBV6-5 and TRBJ1-2, with 7 bases lining up with TRBD1. V lost 8 bases, J lost 0 bases, and 6 bases stayed unmatched. CDR3 length: 14 residues. In germline, CDR1 is MNHEY, CDR2 SVGAGI. The DNA of the CDR3 is TGTGCCAGCCATAAAACAGGGGCTAACTATGGCTACACCTTC. Protein sequence: CASHKTGANYGYTF.

This clonotype was counted many times. This sequence joins TRBV2 and TRBJ1-6, with a tentative D call TRBD1 (6 bases). The germline V and J ends were trimmed by 5 bases and 9 bases, with 17 bases remaining between them. The CDR3 is 15 residues long. Germline loops: CDR1 SNHLY, CDR2 FYNNEI. The CDR3 DNA reads TGTGCCAGCAGTAGAAACAGGGATCTGCGTTCACCCCTCCACTTT. It codes for CASSRNRDLRSPLHF.

This clonotype was counted at least ten times. V is TRBV6-2 or TRBV6-3 and J is TRBJ2-2, with 8 bases lining up with TRBD2. The CDR3 has 16 amino acids. Trimming at V came to 5 bases and at J to 6 bases, leaving 11 bases not matched to a gene. The germline V gene has CDR1 MNHEY and CDR2 SVGEGT. DNA for the CDR3: TGTGCCAGCAGTACCCAGAGCGGGAGAGGGGCCGGGGAGCTGTTTTTT. Its translation: CASSTQSGRGAGELFF.

This clonotype was seen many times. The V and J genes are TRBV20-1 and TRBJ1-1; no firm D call. From germline, CDR1 is DFQATT and CDR2 SNEGSKA (reference sequence). The CDR3 loop spans 15 amino acids. The ends were cut back, 0 bases at V and 0 bases at J, with 11 bases in the middle. CDR3 sequence reads: CSARDRRRMNTEAFF. CDR3 DNA sequence: TGCAGTGCTAGAGATCGAAGGCGGATGAACACTGAAGCTTTCTTT.

This clonotype showed up many times. The rearrangement joins TRBV28 to TRBJ1-2, with D maybe TRBD1 (5 bases). Germline CDR1 MDHEN, CDR2 SYDVKM. The CDR3 is 13 residues long. Between the trimmed V and J ends, which lost 3 bases and 2 bases, there was a span of 7 bases. The CDR3 coding sequence is TGTGCCAGCAGTTTTGGGGGGAACTATGGCTACACCTTC. Translating gives CASSFGGNYGYTF.

This clonotype has at least ten counts. The chain links TRBV20-1 to TRBJ1-1; D might be TRBD1 (5 bases). The V end lost 5 bases, the J end lost 11 bases, and 15 bases lay between the germline ends. The CDR3 is 11 amino acids. In germline, CDR1 is DFQATT, CDR2 SNEGSKA (reference sequence). CDR3 DNA sequence: TGCAGTGCTTTGGACATTCGGGAGGCTTTCTTT. Translating it yields CSALDIREAFF.

This clonotype was found many times. The chain combines TRBV7-8 with TRBJ1-2; D is perhaps TRBD1 (5 bases). The CDR3 is 14 amino acids. Trimming took off 5 bases at V and 3 bases at J, with 13 bases between the two ends. Germline CDR1 reads SGHVS; CDR2 reads FQNEAQ. In DNA, the CDR3 is TGTGCCAGCAGCGAACGGGACGCTTACTATGGCTACACCTTC. This encodes CASSERDAYYGYTF.

The sample holds a few counts of this clonotype. It may be a read error: a sequence one base away is much more abundant. The chain recombines TRBV5-1 with TRBJ2-7; 8 nucleotides line up with TRBD1. The CDR3 spans 16 residues. In germline, CDR1 is SGHRS, CDR2 YFSETQ. The CDR3 coding sequence is TGCGCCAGCAGCTTGGCACCGACAGGGGATCTAAACGAGCAGTCCTTC. Translating it yields CASSLAPTGDLNEQSF.

This clonotype was counted at least ten times. V gene TRBV2 combines with J gene TRBJ2-7; TRBD1 agrees at 7 bases. In germline, CDR1 is SNHLY, CDR2 FYNNEI. The CDR3 runs 16 residues. The junction had 6 bases not matched to a gene; V was cut back by 1 base and J by 0 bases. CDR3 sequence reads: CASSEGPTGSSYEQYF. The DNA of the CDR3 is TGTGCCAGCAGTGAAGGCCCGACAGGGAGCTCCTACGAGCAGTACTTC.

The table lists this clonotype with many counts. The V gene is TRBV27, the J gene TRBJ1-1; 7 positions match TRBD1. This CDR3 comprises 15 residues. Germline assignment: CDR1 MNHEY and CDR2 SMNVEV (reference sequence). J lost 5 bases, V lost 5 bases, and 11 bases had no gene match. The CDR3 DNA reads TGTGCCAGCAGTGAGACAGGGTGGTTCAGGACTGAAGCTTTCTTT. Its protein is CASSETGWFRTEAFF.

V usage is TRBV5-1 and J usage is TRBJ2-7; D is possibly TRBD1 (6 bases). The CDR3 spans 16 residues. Germline loops: CDR1 SGHRS, CDR2 YFSETQ. V was clipped by 0 bases and J by 5 bases, with 18 bases between them. The CDR3 loop reads CASSLGGEQGRNEQYF. Here the CDR3 DNA reads TGCGCCAGCAGCTTGGGAGGAGAACAGGGACGCAACGAGCAGTACTTC.

This clonotype is judged medium-sized. V is TRBV6-5 and J is TRBJ1-1; 9 nucleotides agree with TRBD1. The V segment lost 6 bases and the J segment 1 base; nucleotides outside the gene matches: 3. This CDR3 is built from 14 residues. Germline V gene lookup returns CDR1 MNHEY and CDR2 SVGAGI. The CDR3 DNA is TGTGCCAGCAGCGCGGACAGGGGGAACACTGAAGCTTTCTTT. Amino acids: CASSADRGNTEAFF.

This clonotype was observed many times. The chain combines TRBV6-5 with TRBJ2-7; TRBD1 or TRBD2 may be the D gene (5 bases each). The V gene lost 2 bases and the J gene lost 4 bases, with 21 bases spanning the gap. The CDR3 covers 17 residues. Germline values: CDR1 MNHEY, CDR2 SVGAGI. The CDR3 DNA follows: TGTGCCAGCAGTTACGGGATAGTAGACGGGACGAATTACGAGCAGTACTTC. Protein sequence: CASSYGIVDGTNYEQYF.

This clonotype has a count of ten or more. The rearrangement joins TRBV30 to TRBJ1-2; 10 positions match TRBD1. The CDR3 length is 13 residues. V lost 3 bases to trimming and J lost 8 bases; unmatched junction nucleotides: 6. The germline gives CDR1 GTSNPN, CDR2 SVGIG (reference sequence). CDR3 DNA: TGTGCCTGGAGGGGACAGGGGTCCGGCGGCTACACCTTC. Translating it yields CAWRGQGSGGYTF.

The rearrangement joins TRBV12-3 or TRBV12-4 to TRBJ1-5, with 7 bases fitting TRBD1. V shed 6 bases and J 4 bases; nucleotides not matched to a gene: 6. This CDR3 comprises 14 residues. In nucleotides, the CDR3 is TGTGCCAGCAGCCGGGACAGCGCTAATCAGCCCCAGCATTTT. Translation: CASSRDSANQPQHF.

A word on this clonotype: Because the CDR3 is missing its conserved closing phenylalanine or tryptophan, this is likely a read error. This sequence joins TRBV6-2 or TRBV6-3 and TRBJ2-2; D may be TRBD1 or TRBD2 (5 bases each). Trimming took off 4 bases at V and 5 bases at J, with 23 bases between the two ends. Germline CDR1 MNHEY, CDR2 SVGEGT. The CDR3 contains 18 residues. The CDR3 region has the DNA TGTGCCAGCAGTTTCCGGGACCGCGCCTTGTTGGTAACCGGGGAGCTGTTTCTT. Its translation is CASSFRDRALLVTGELFL.

The chain is built from TRBV28 and TRBJ2-7, with D perhaps matching TRBD1 (6 bases). This CDR3 has 14 amino acids. Germline CDR1 MDHEN, CDR2 SYDVKM. Trimming pared 3 bases from V and 3 bases from J, leaving 12 bases between. The chain's CDR3 is CASSLEGGVYEQYF. The CDR3 nucleotides read TGTGCCAGCAGTTTGGAAGGGGGAGTCTACGAGCAGTACTTC.

Ten or more counts support this clonotype. The V gene is TRBV12-5, the J gene TRBJ2-7; D perhaps matches TRBD2 (7 bases). V shed 4 bases and J shed 2 bases, with 15 bases lying between them. CDR1 and CDR2 from the germline V gene are LGHNT and FRNRAP. This CDR3 comprises 15 residues. The CDR3 loop is CASGSTLGGPYEQYF. As DNA, the CDR3 is TGTGCTAGTGGTTCAACCCTGGGGGGGCCCTACGAGCAGTACTTC. Filled out from reference TRBV12-5 and TRBJ2-7, the complete variable domain reads DARVTQTPRHKVTEMGQEVTMRCQPILGHNTVFWYRQTMMQGLELLAYFRNRAPLDDSGMPKDRFSAEMPDATLATLKIQPSEPRDSAVYFCASGSTLGGPYEQYFGPGTRLTVT.

This clonotype has at least ten counts. The V and J genes are TRBV20-1 and TRBJ2-7; D remains unclear. Germline V gene data show CDR1 as DFQATT and CDR2 as SNEGSKA (reference sequence). V gave up 7 bases and J gave up 0 bases, with 7 bases separating them. The CDR3 loop spans 11 amino acids. CDR3 residues: CSVTSSYEQYF. Here the CDR3 DNA reads TGCAGTGTGACGAGCTCCTACGAGCAGTACTTC.

This clonotype was counted at least ten times. The V and J genes are TRBV24-1 and TRBJ1-1, with D unresolved. The CDR3 is 11 amino acids. Trimming cost V 5 bases and J 3 bases, with 3 bases left between them. CDR1 is KGHDR and CDR2 is SFDVKD in the germline V gene. CDR3 amino acids: CATSADTEAFF. In DNA, the CDR3 is TGTGCCACCAGTGCCGACACTGAAGCTTTCTTT.

This clonotype was counted ten times or more. The gene calls are TRBV5-1 and TRBJ2-7; the D is unclear. The CDR3 totals 14 residues. Trimming left V 2 bases short and J 1 base short, with 10 bases between. CDR1 and CDR2 from the germline V gene are SGHRS and YFSETQ. The chain's CDR3 is CASSFNTESYEQYF. The CDR3 bases are TGCGCCAGCAGCTTTAACACTGAATCCTACGAGCAGTACTTC.